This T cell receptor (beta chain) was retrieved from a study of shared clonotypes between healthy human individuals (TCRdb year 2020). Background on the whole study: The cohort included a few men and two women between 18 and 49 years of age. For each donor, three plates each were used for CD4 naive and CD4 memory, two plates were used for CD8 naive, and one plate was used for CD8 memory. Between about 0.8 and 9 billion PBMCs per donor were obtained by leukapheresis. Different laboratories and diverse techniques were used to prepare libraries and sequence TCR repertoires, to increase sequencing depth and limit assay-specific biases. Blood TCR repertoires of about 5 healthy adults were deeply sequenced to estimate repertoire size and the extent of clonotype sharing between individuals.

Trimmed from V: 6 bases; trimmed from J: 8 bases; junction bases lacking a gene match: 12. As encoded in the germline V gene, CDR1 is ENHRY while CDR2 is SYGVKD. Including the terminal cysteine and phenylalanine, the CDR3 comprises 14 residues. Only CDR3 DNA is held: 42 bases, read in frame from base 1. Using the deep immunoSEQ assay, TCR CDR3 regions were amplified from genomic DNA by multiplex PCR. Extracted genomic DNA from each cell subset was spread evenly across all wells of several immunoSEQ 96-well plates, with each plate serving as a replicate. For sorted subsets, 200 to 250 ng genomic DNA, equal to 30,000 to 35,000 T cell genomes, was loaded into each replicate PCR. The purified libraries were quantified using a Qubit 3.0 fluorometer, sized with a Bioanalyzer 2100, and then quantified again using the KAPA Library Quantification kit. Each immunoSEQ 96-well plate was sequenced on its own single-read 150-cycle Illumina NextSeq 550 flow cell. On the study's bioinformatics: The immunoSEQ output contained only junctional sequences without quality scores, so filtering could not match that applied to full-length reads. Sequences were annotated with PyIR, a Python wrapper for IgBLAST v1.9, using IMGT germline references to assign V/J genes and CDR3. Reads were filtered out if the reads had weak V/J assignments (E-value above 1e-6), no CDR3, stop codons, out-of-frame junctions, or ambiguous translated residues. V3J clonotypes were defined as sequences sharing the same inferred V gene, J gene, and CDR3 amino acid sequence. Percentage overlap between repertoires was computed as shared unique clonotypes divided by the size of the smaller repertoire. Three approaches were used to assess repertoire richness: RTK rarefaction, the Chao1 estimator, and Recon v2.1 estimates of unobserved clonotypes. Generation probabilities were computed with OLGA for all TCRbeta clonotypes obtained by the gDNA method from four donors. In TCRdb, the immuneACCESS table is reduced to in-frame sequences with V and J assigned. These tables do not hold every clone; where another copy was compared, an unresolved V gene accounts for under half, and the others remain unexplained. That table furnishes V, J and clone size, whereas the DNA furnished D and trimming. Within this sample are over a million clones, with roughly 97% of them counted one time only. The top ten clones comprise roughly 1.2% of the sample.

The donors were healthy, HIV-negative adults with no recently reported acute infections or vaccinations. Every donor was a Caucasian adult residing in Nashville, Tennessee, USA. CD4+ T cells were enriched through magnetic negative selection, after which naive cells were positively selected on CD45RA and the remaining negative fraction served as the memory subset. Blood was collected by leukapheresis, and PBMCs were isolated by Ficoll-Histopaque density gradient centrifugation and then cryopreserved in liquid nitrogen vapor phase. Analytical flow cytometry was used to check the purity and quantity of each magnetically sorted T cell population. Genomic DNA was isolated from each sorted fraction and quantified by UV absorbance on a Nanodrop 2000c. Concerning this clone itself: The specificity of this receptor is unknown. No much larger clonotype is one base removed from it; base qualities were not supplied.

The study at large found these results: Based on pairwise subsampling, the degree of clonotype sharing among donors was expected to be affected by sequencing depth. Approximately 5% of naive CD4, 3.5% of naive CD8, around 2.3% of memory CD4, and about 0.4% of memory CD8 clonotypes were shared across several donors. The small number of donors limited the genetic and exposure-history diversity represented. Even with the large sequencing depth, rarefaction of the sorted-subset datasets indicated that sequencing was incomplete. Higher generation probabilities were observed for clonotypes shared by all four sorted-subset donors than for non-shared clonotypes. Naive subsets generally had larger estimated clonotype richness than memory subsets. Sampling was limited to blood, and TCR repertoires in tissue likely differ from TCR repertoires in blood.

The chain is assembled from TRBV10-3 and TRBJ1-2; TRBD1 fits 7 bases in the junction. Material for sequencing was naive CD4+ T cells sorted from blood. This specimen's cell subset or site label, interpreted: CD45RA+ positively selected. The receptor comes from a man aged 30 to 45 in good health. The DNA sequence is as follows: TGTGCCATCAGGAGGGGACAGAGCCAGGCGGGCTACACCTTC. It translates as CAIRRGQSQAGYTF.